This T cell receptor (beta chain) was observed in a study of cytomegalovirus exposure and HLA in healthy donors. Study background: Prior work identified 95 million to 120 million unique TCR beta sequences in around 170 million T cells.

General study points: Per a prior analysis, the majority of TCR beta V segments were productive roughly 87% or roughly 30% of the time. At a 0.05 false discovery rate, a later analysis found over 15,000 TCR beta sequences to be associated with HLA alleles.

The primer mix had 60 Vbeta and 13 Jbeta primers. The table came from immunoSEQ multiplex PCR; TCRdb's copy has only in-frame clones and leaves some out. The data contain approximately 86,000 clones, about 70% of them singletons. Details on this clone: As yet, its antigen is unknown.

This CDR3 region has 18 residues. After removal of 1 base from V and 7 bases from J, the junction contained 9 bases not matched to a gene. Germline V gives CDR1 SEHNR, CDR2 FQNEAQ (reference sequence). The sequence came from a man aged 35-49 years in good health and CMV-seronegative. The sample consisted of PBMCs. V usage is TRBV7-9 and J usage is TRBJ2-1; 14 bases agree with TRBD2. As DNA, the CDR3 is TGTGCCAGCAGCTTAGGGACTAGCGGGGGGCCGACCCGGAATGAGCAGTTCTTC. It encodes CASSLGTSGGPTRNEQFF. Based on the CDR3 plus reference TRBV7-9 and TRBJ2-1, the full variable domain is DTGVSQNPRHKITKRGQNVTFRCDPISEHNRLYWYRQTLGQGPEFLTYFQNEAQLEKSRLLSDRFSAERPKGSFSTLEIQRTEQGDSAMYLCASSLGTSGGPTRNEQFFGPGTRLTVL.